This TCR beta chain was sequenced for a study of T cell repertoires in cytomegalovirus infection. Study information: The public TCR beta signatures pointed to both CMV infection and matching HLA type.

The CDR3 has 15 amino acids. V was shortened by 4 bases and J by 3 bases, with 14 bases between the two germline ends. Germline CDR1 and CDR2: SGHDT and YYEEEE. This clonotype was observed a handful of times. Its cognate antigen is unknown. Using its own MiXCR run on the reads, TCRdb lists one record per CDR3 protein. The profile covers about 270,000 distinct CDR3 sequences, with around 20% appearing a single time and approximately 20% taken by the ten largest. V gene TRBV5-6 combines with J gene TRBJ1-5; D is ambiguous. The sample here was cultured PBMCs, taken from culture after CMV antigen stimulation. This clonotype was obtained from a human donor in good health (CMV status not recorded). Some clones in this sample may be carry-over from other donors' samples. The CDR3 loop reads CASSKGSGVNQPQHF. The DNA of the CDR3 is TGTGCCAGCAGCAAAGGGAGTGGGGTCAATCAGCCCCAGCATTTT.